One and the same sample provided the 11 T cell receptor beta chains below, sequenced in a study of cytomegalovirus exposure and HLA in healthy donors. Primers: 60 Vbeta forward and 13 Jbeta reverse. Using immunoSEQ multiplex PCR, the repertoire was profiled, and TCRdb retains in-frame clones only, with some absent. The table lists approximately 150,000 clones, roughly 79% of them singletons, with around 7% in the top ten. Sequencing was carried out using PBMCs. These TCRs come from a middle-aged woman in good health and CMV-seropositive.

This sequence joins TRBV6-5 and TRBJ1-3; 7 positions match TRBD1. Germline-derived CDR1 and CDR2 are MNHEY and SVGAGI. The CDR3 has 16 residues. The ends lost 0 bases at V and 0 bases at J; junction bases unmatched: 2. The CDR3 nucleotides read TGTGCCAGCAGTTACTCGGGGACAGCCTCTGGAAACACCATATATTTT. This translates into CASSYSGTASGNTIYF.

The chain recombines TRBV11-2 with TRBJ2-1, with D uncertain. With 5 bases removed from V and 2 bases from J, the gap between germline ends came to 25 bases. Germline CDR1 and CDR2: SGHAT and FQNNGV. The CDR3 runs to 19 residues. The CDR3 coding sequence is TGTGCCAGCAGCCCAGAGGTAGGAGATTTAAGACGACCCTACAATGAGCAGTTCTTC. Translating gives CASSPEVGDLRRPYNEQFF.

The J gene is TRBJ2-7, the V gene TRBV27; tentative D call: TRBD2 (7 bases). The V gene lost 5 bases and the J gene lost 6 bases, with 20 bases spanning the gap. Per the germline V gene, CDR1 is MNHEY and CDR2 is SMNVEV (reference sequence). The length of the CDR3 is 15 residues. The CDR3 bases are TGTGCCAGCAGTCATTCCGGCGGGGGCACGGGCGAGCAGTACTTC. Encoded protein: CASSHSGGGTGEQYF.

The rearrangement links TRBV7-2 to TRBJ2-1; D is possibly TRBD1 (5 bases). The CDR3 runs to 16 residues. The V gene lost 2 bases and the J gene lost 4 bases, with 15 bases spanning the gap. The germline CDR1 and CDR2 sequences are SGHTA and FQGNSA. CDR3 loop: CASSLRRQSLYNEQFF. The CDR3 DNA is TGTGCCAGCAGCTTAAGGAGACAGTCTCTTTACAATGAGCAGTTCTTC.

The chain employs TRBV5-1 and TRBJ1-1, with 8 nucleotides matching TRBD1. Germline CDR1 is SGHRS and CDR2 is YFSETQ. V gave up 2 bases and J gave up 5 bases; unmatched junction bases: 8. This CDR3 has 15 amino acids. The CDR3: CASSLTFTGGTEAFF. CDR3 bases: TGCGCCAGCAGCTTAACCTTCACAGGGGGTACTGAAGCTTTCTTT.

This clone has a handful of counts. The chain is built from TRBV5-4 and TRBJ2-7; maybe TRBD1 (5 bases). V lost 2 bases, J lost 7 bases, and 10 bases lay in between. CDR1 and CDR2 (germline): SGHNT, YYREEE (reference sequence). The CDR3 is 12 amino acids. The CDR3 region has the DNA TGTGCCAGCAGCTTCGCAGGGTTAGAGCAGTACTTC. This codes for CASSFAGLEQYF. Complete variable domain (other parts from reference TRBV5-4 and TRBJ2-7): ETGVTQSPTHLIKTRGQQVTLRCSSQSGHNTVSWYQQALGQGPQFIFQYYREEENGRGNFPPRFSGLQFPNYSSELNVNALELDDSALYLCASSFAGLEQYFGPGTRLTVT.

The gene calls are TRBV28 and TRBJ1-2; D is undetermined. The germline V and J ends were trimmed by 3 bases and 8 bases, with 10 bases remaining between them. CDR1 and CDR2 from the germline V gene are MDHEN and SYDVKM. The CDR3 consists of 12 residues. The CDR3, as DNA: TGTGCCAGCAGTTTCGGTTCGATCGGCTACACCTTC. This gives the protein CASSFGSIGYTF.

V gene TRBV30 combines with J gene TRBJ1-4; the match to TRBD1 covers 9 bases. CDR1 and CDR2 from the germline V gene are GTSNPN and SVGIG (reference sequence). Trimming removed 2 bases from V and 0 bases from J; junction bases left unmatched: 10. The CDR3 covers 18 residues. The CDR3, as DNA: TGTGCCTGGAGTCGGGGACAGGGCCTTATTGCAACTAATGAAAAACTGTTTTTT. This codes for CAWSRGQGLIATNEKLFF.

Concerning this clone itself: One end of the junction varies from germline; a read error may be responsible. The chain is built from TRBV7-9 and TRBJ1-1, with 9 bases aligning to TRBD1. Germline-derived CDR1 and CDR2 are SEHNR and FQNEAQ (reference sequence). CDR3 length: 16 residues. In DNA form, the CDR3 reads TGTTCCAGCAGCTTAGCCTTGGGACAGGGAGACACTGAAGCTTTCTTT. Its protein is CSSSLALGQGDTEAFF. The full variable domain, in which reference TRBV7-9 and TRBJ1-1 provide the parts outside the CDR3, is DTGVSQNPRHKITKRGQNVTFRCDPISEHNRLYWYRQTLGQGPEFLTYFQNEAQLEKSRLLSDRFSAERPKGSFSTLEIQRTEQGDSAMYLCSSSLALGQGDTEAFFGQGTRLTVV.

The chain links TRBV7-6 to TRBJ2-1; D may be TRBD1 (5 bases). The germline gives CDR1 SGHVS, CDR2 FNYEAQ. V lost 1 base and J lost 4, with 5 bases in between. The CDR3 spans 13 residues. CDR3 sequence reads: CASSLDRYNEQFF. CDR3 in DNA: TGTGCCAGCAGCTTAGACAGGTACAATGAGCAGTTCTTC.

This chain joins TRBV27 and TRBJ2-1; 7 bases match TRBD1. The CDR3 covers 16 residues. J was trimmed by 6 bases and V by 7 bases; bases with no gene match: 15. Germline values: CDR1 MNHEY, CDR2 SMNVEV (reference sequence). CDR3 nucleotides: TGTGCCAGCAATAACAGGGGATGGGGTTTAGTCAATGAGCAGTTCTTC. Amino acid sequence: CASNNRGWGLVNEQFF.